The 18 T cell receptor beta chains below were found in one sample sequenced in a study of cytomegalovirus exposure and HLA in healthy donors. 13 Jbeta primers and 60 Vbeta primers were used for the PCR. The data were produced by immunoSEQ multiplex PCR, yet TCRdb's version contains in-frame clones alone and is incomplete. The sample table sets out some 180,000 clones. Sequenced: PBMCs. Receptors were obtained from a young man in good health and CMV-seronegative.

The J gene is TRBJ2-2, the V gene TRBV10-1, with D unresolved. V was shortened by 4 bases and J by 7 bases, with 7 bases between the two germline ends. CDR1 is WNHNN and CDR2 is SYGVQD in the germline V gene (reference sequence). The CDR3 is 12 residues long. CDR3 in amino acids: CASSASIGELFF. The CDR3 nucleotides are TGCGCCAGCAGTGCAAGCATCGGGGAGCTGTTTTTT.

The CDR3, as DNA: TGTGCCAGCAGAACAGGCAGCTCCTATAATTCACCCCTCCACTTT. Its protein is CASRTGSSYNSPLHF. The V call is TRBV6-1, the J call TRBJ1-6, with D tentatively TRBD1 (5 bases). CDR3 size: 15 residues. The germline V and J ends were trimmed by 6 bases and 0 bases, with 9 bases remaining between them. CDR1 is MNHNS and CDR2 is SASEGT in the germline V gene.

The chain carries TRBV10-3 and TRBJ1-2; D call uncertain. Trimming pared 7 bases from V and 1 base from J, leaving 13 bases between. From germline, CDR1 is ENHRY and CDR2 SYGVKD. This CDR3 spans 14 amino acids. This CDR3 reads CAIKEAVNNYGYTF. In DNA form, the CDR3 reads TGTGCCATCAAGGAGGCAGTTAATAACTATGGCTACACCTTC.

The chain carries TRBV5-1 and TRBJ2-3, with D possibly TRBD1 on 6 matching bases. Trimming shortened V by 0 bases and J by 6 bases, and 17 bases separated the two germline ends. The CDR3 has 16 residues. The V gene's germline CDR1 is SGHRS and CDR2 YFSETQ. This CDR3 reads CASSLGRGFTMDTQYF. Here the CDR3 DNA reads TGCGCCAGCAGCTTGGGTAGGGGGTTTACTATGGATACGCAGTATTTT.

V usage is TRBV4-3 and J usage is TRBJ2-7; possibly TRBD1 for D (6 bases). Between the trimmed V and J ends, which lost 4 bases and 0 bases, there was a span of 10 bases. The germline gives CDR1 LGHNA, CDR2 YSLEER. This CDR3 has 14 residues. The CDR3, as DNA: TGCGCCAGCAGCCCCGGACAGTTCTCCTACGAGCAGTACTTC. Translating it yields CASSPGQFSYEQYF.

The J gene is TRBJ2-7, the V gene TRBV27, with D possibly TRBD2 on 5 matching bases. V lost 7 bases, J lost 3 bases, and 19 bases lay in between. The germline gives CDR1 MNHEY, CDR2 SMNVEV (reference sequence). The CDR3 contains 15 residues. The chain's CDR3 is CASTPRASRYYEQYF. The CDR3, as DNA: TGTGCCAGCACCCCCCGGGCTAGCAGATACTACGAGCAGTACTTC.

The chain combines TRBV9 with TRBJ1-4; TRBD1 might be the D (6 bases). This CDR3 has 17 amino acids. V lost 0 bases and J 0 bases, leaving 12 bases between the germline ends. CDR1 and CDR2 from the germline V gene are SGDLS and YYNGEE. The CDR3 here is CASSVVWRQATNEKLFF. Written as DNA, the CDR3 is TGTGCCAGCAGCGTAGTATGGCGACAGGCAACTAATGAAAAACTGTTTTTT.

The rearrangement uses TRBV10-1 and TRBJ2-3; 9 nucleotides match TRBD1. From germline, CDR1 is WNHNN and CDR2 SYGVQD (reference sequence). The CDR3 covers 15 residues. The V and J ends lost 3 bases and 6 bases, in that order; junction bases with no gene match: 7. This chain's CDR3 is CASSDSGQGADTQYF. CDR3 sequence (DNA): TGCGCCAGCAGTGACTCGGGACAGGGTGCCGATACGCAGTATTTT.

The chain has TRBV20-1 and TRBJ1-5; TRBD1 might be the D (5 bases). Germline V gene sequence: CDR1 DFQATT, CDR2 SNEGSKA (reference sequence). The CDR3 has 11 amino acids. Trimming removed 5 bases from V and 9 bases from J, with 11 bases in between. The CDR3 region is CSAQGSTPQHF. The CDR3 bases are TGCAGTGCTCAGGGATCAACGCCCCAGCATTTT.

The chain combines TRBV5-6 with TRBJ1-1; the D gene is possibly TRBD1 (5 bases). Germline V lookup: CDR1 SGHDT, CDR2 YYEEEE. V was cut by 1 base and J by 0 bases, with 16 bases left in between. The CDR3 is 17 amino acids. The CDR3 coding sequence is TGTGCCAGCAGCTTGTTGGGCAGGGACTTGATGAACACTGAAGCTTTCTTT. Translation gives CASSLLGRDLMNTEAFF.

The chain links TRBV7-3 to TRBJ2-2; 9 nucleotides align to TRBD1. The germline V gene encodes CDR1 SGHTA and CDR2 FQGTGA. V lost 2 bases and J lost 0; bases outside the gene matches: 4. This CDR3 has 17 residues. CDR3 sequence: CASSLGRQGANTGELFF. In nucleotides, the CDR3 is TGTGCCAGCAGCTTAGGAAGACAGGGGGCGAACACCGGGGAGCTGTTTTTT.

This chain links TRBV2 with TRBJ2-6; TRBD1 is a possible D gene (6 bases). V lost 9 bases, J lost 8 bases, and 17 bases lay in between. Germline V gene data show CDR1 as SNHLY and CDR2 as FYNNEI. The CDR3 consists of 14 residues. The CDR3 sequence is CARSTQGPPNVLTF. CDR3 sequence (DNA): TGTGCCAGATCCACTCAGGGGCCTCCCAACGTCCTGACTTTC.

CDR3 sequence reads: CASSWDRPNTEAFF. The CDR3 coding sequence is TGTGCCAGCAGTTGGGACAGACCCAACACTGAAGCTTTCTTT. The chain links TRBV28 to TRBJ1-1; 7 bases are a match to TRBD1. Germline-derived CDR1 and CDR2 are MDHEN and SYDVKM. The CDR3 sequence is 14 residues long. The J segment lost 2 bases and the V segment lost 4 bases, leaving 4 bases of the junction unmatched.

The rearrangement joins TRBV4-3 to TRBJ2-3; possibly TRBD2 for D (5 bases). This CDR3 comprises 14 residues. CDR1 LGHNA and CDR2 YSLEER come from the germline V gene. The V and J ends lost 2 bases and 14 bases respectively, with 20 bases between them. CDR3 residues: CASSQLAQDATPYF. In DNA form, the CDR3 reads TGCGCCAGCAGCCAACTAGCTCAGGACGCGACCCCGTATTTT.

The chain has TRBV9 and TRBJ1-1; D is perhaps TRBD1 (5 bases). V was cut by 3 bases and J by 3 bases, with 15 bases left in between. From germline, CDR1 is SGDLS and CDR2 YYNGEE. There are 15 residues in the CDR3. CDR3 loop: CASSAALQGDTEAFF. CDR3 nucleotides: TGTGCCAGCAGCGCCGCCCTTCAAGGGGACACTGAAGCTTTCTTT.

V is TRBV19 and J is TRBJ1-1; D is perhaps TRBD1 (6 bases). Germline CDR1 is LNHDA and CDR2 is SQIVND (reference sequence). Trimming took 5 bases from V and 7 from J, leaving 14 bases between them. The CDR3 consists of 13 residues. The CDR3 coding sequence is TGTGCCAGTAGTTTTACAACAGGGCATGAAGCTTTCTTT. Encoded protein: CASSFTTGHEAFF.

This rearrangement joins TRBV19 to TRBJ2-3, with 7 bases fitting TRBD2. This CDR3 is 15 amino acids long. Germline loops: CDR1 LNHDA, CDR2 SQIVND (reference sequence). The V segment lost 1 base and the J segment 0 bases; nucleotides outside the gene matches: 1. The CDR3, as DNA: TGTGCCAGTAGTATAGGGGGGGGGAGCACAGATACGCAGTATTTT. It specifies CASSIGGGSTDTQYF.

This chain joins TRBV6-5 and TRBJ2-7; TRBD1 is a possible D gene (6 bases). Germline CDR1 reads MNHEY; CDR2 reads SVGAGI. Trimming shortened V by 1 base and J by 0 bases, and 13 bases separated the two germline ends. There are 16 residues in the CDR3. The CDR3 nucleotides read TGTGCCAGCAGTTACTTATGGGGACACGGCTCCTACGAGCAGTACTTC. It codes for CASSYLWGHGSYEQYF.